One and the same sample provided the 17 T cell receptor beta chains below, sequenced in a study of T cells in Graves' hyperthyroidism and ophthalmopathy. The CDR3 regions of TCR beta were amplified from RNA transcripts. The HTBI primer set drove a first-round RT-PCR of the TCR CDR3. TCRdb redid the calling of the multiplex PCR reads with MiXCR, one entry per CDR3 protein. The table lists around 300,000 distinct CDR3 sequences, 22% of them singletons. The specimen was blood. Receptor source: a young man with Graves' ophthalmopathy.

This chain connects TRBV9 to TRBJ2-3, with D perhaps assigned TRBD1 or TRBD2 (5 bases each). This CDR3 has 14 residues. Germline lookup yields CDR1 SGDLS and CDR2 YYNGEE. The V end lost 2 bases, the J end lost 7 bases, and 14 bases lay between the germline ends. This CDR3 is CASSVGPGTHTQYF. In nucleotides, the CDR3 is TGTGCCAGCAGCGTGGGACCTGGAACCCATACGCAGTATTTT.

Many counts were recorded for this clonotype. The rearrangement links TRBV12-3 or TRBV12-4 to TRBJ1-5, with a weak D call TRBD1 (5 bases). Deletions cut 1 base from V and 2 bases from J, with 12 bases between. This CDR3 region has 16 residues. The CDR3 nucleotides are TGTGCCAGCAGTTTAGGCCTGGGACGGGGCAATCAGCCCCAGCATTTT. This sequence encodes CASSLGLGRGNQPQHF.

The chain links TRBV20-1 to TRBJ2-1; perhaps TRBD1 as D (5 bases). The V end was cut by 5 bases, the J end by 6 bases, with 17 bases between. Germline V gene data show CDR1 as DFQATT and CDR2 as SNEGSKA (reference sequence). CDR3 length equals 14 residues. The CDR3 bases are TGCAGTGCTTCAGGGTCTCAAAGGGGCAATGAGCAGTTCTTC. Protein sequence: CSASGSQRGNEQFF.

The chain is built from TRBV7-9 and TRBJ1-2; no firm D call. V was shortened by 5 bases and J by 4 bases, with 11 bases between the two germline ends. Germline CDR1 SEHNR, CDR2 FQNEAQ (reference sequence). This CDR3 has 13 residues. The CDR3 loop reads CASSQDGSYGYTF. The CDR3 nucleotides read TGTGCCAGCAGCCAAGACGGTAGCTATGGCTACACCTTC. Looking up the rest from reference TRBV7-9 and TRBJ1-2 gives the full variable domain: DTGVSQNPRHKITKRGQNVTFRCDPISEHNRLYWYRQTLGQGPEFLTYFQNEAQLEKSRLLSDRFSAERPKGSFSTLEIQRTEQGDSAMYLCASSQDGSYGYTFGSGTRLTVV.

The chain couples TRBV7-3 to TRBJ2-1; either TRBD1 or TRBD2 may fit D (5 bases each). The germline V and J ends were trimmed by 2 bases and 4 bases, with 12 bases remaining between them. Germline lookup yields CDR1 SGHTA and CDR2 FQGTGA. The CDR3 extends over 15 amino acids. The CDR3: CASSLVGEGYNEQFF. The DNA for the CDR3 is TGTGCCAGCAGCTTAGTGGGGGAAGGTTACAATGAGCAGTTCTTC.

This clonotype has at least ten counts. The V gene is TRBV3-1, the J gene TRBJ2-2; D may be TRBD2 (5 bases). Germline V gene sequence: CDR1 LGHDT, CDR2 YNNKEL (reference sequence). V dropped 4 bases and J dropped 6 bases, with 9 bases sitting between them. This CDR3 contains 13 residues. In nucleotides, the CDR3 is TGTGCCAGCAGCCCAGCAGCGGCCGGGGAGCTGTTTTTT. Amino acid sequence: CASSPAAAGELFF.

This clonotype has a count of ten or more. V and J are TRBV11-3 and TRBJ2-2, with TRBD1 matching over 9 bases. The ends lost 5 bases at V and 1 base at J; junction bases unmatched: 8. Germline loops: CDR1 SGHNT, CDR2 YENEEA. The CDR3 totals 17 residues. CDR3 in DNA: TGTGCCAGCAGCCCCGGACAGGGGACCTTGAACACCGGGGAGCTGTTTTTT. It specifies CASSPGQGTLNTGELFF.

This clonotype was seen at least ten times. This chain connects TRBV20-1 to TRBJ2-1; D may be TRBD2 (6 bases). CDR3 length: 15 amino acids. The V end lost 0 bases, the J end lost 5 bases, and 14 bases lay between the germline ends. Germline V gene data show CDR1 as DFQATT and CDR2 as SNEGSKA (reference sequence). The DNA for the CDR3 is TGCAGTGCTAGAGATGGTAGCGGAAGCGACAATGAGCAGTTCTTC. Translating it yields CSARDGSGSDNEQFF.

This clonotype was detected ten times or more. The chain is built from TRBV7-9 and TRBJ2-1; 8 positions match TRBD2. Germline trimming cut 4 bases from V and 8 bases from J; bases unmatched to any gene: 10. This CDR3 region has 15 residues. CDR1 SEHNR and CDR2 FQNEAQ come from the germline V gene (reference sequence). This CDR3 is CASSSSEREIYEQFF. Written as DNA, the CDR3 is TGTGCCAGCAGCTCCAGCGAGCGGGAGATCTATGAGCAGTTCTTC.

This clonotype came up a few times. The genes are TRBV6-1 and TRBJ1-2; no firm D call. CDR1 and CDR2 (germline): MNHNS, SASEGT. The CDR3 runs to 15 residues. Trimming cost V 7 bases and J 4 bases, with 19 bases left between them. CDR3 residues: CASNRDTVSPYGYTF. In DNA form, the CDR3 reads TGTGCCAGCAACCGAGACACGGTATCTCCCTATGGCTACACCTTC.

At least ten counts were recorded for this clonotype. The V gene is TRBV5-1, the J gene TRBJ2-1, with 8 bases identical to TRBD2. Germline CDR1 SGHRS, CDR2 YFSETQ. Trimming took 5 bases from V and 0 from J; bases not matched to a gene: 4. The CDR3 is 15 residues long. Written as DNA, the CDR3 is TGCGCCAGCAGTCTTAGCGGGAACTCCTACAATGAGCAGTTCTTC. It codes for CASSLSGNSYNEQFF.

This clonotype has a count of ten or more. The rearrangement joins TRBV7-9 to TRBJ2-5; D not certain. The CDR3 is 10 residues long. V shed 3 bases and J shed 5 bases, with 1 base lying between them. Germline assignment: CDR1 SEHNR and CDR2 FQNEAQ (reference sequence). The CDR3 is CASSFETQYF. The DNA for the CDR3 is TGTGCCAGCAGCTTTGAGACCCAGTACTTC. Looking up the rest from reference TRBV7-9 and TRBJ2-5 gives the full variable domain: DTGVSQNPRHKITKRGQNVTFRCDPISEHNRLYWYRQTLGQGPEFLTYFQNEAQLEKSRLLSDRFSAERPKGSFSTLEIQRTEQGDSAMYLCASSFETQYFGPGTRLLVL.

The gene calls are TRBV10-3 and TRBJ1-1; a weak D match, TRBD1 (5 bases). The V gene lost 2 bases and the J gene lost 3 bases, with 7 bases spanning the gap. This CDR3 comprises 13 residues. Germline CDR1 and CDR2: ENHRY and SYGVKD. The CDR3: CAISEGGDTEAFF. The CDR3 nucleotides are TGTGCCATCAGTGAGGGGGGGGACACTGAAGCTTTCTTT.

This clonotype has ten or more counts. The chain recombines TRBV6-1 with TRBJ2-7; D gene unclear. With 6 bases removed from V and 3 bases from J, the gap between germline ends came to 18 bases. Germline CDR1 and CDR2: MNHNS and SASEGT. The length of the CDR3 is 15 residues. CDR3 in DNA: TGTGCCAGCAGGACAACCAGCTCAGCGTACTACGAGCAGTACTTC. Translation gives CASRTTSSAYYEQYF.

The chain combines TRBV7-2 with TRBJ1-6; 9 bases agree with TRBD1. After removal of 5 bases from V and 9 bases from J, the junction contained 5 bases not matched to a gene. The germline V gene encodes CDR1 SGHTA and CDR2 FQGNSA. The CDR3 is 14 amino acids. CDR3 protein: CASSHRDRVSPLHF. The CDR3 DNA follows: TGTGCCAGCAGCCACCGGGACAGGGTTTCACCCCTCCACTTT.

V is TRBV19 and J is TRBJ1-5; 8 nucleotides match TRBD1. There are 14 residues in the CDR3. Per the germline V gene, CDR1 is LNHDA and CDR2 is SQIVND (reference sequence). The ends lost 0 bases at V and 6 bases at J; junction bases unmatched: 1. The CDR3 DNA reads as TGTGCCAGTAGTATAGAACAGGGGGTTCAGCCCCAGCATTTT. Translation gives CASSIEQGVQPQHF.

This clonotype has ten or more counts. The V call is TRBV28, the J call TRBJ1-1; possibly TRBD1 for D (6 bases). With 1 base removed from V and 4 bases from J, the gap between germline ends came to 13 bases. The germline gives CDR1 MDHEN, CDR2 SYDVKM. There are 15 residues in the CDR3. CDR3 region: CASSLSSTGFTEAFF. The CDR3 DNA sequence: TGTGCCAGCAGTTTATCGTCTACAGGGTTCACTGAAGCTTTCTTT. The entire variable domain, with the rest obtained from reference TRBV28 and TRBJ1-1, is as follows: DVKVTQSSRYLVKRTGEKVFLECVQDMDHENMFWYRQDPGLGLRLIYFSYDVKMKEKGDIPEGYSVSREKKERFSLILESASTNQTSMYLCASSLSSTGFTEAFFGQGTRLTVV.